A single sample is the source of the 13 T cell receptor beta chains below, sequenced in a study of molecular identifiers for immune sequencing clone quantification. TCRdb re-called the PCR reads with MiXCR, one entry per CDR3 protein. The sample holds around 54,000 distinct CDR3 sequences; under 30% are singletons and the top ten take 1.9%. Specimen: naive CD8+ T cells from blood, with Jurkat cell RNA spiked in. This sample's subset: FACS-sorted CD8+CD4-CCR7+CD45RA+ naive T cells. All receptors derive from a human donor in good health. Some libraries in this study had Jurkat cell RNA spiked in.

Comments on this clonotype: A much larger clone differs by one base, so this may be a read error. Since no conserved phenylalanine or tryptophan closes the CDR3, a read error is the likely cause. The gene calls are TRBV4-3 and TRBJ2-5, with 9 positions matching TRBD2. The CDR3 is 17 amino acids. Germline-derived CDR1 and CDR2 are LGHNA and YSLEER. The V gene end was trimmed by 0 bases and the J gene end by 5 bases; junction bases not matched to a gene: 10. The chain's CDR3 is CASSQDQRGGALETQYL. The CDR3 DNA follows: TGCGCCAGCAGCCAAGATCAACGCGGGGGGGCCTTGGAGACCCAGTACCTC.

Worth noting for this clonotype: A much larger clone is a single base away; this may be a read error. V and J are TRBV12-5 and TRBJ1-1, with D perhaps matching TRBD1 (5 bases). Germline CDR1 and CDR2: LGHNT and FRNRAP. The CDR3 loop spans 14 amino acids. CDR3 region: CARGLVGGHTEAFF. DNA of the CDR3: TGTGCTAGAGGTTTGGTCGGGGGTCATACTGAAGCTTTCTTT.

This clonotype has at least ten counts. The genes are TRBV7-9 and TRBJ2-7, with D perhaps TRBD1 (6 bases). Looked up from germline, CDR1 is SEHNR and CDR2 is FQNEAQ (reference sequence). Between the trimmed V and J ends, which lost 7 bases and 2 bases, there was a span of 18 bases. The CDR3 runs to 15 residues. Here the CDR3 reads CASMPRDTTTYEQYF. CDR3 in DNA: TGTGCCAGCATGCCCCGGGACACAACCACCTACGAGCAGTACTTC.

In this sample, this clonotype turned up many times. The rearrangement uses TRBV12-3 or TRBV12-4 and TRBJ2-6; no firm D call. Trimming removed 4 bases from V and 0 bases from J, with 16 bases in between. CDR3 length: 18 amino acids. The CDR3 reads CASSSGPQGISGANVLTF. The CDR3 nucleotides read TGTGCCAGCAGTTCCGGACCCCAAGGGATCTCTGGGGCCAACGTCCTGACTTTC.

There are many counts of this clonotype. At one end the junction does not follow the germline gene, possibly because of a read error. CDR3 bases: TGTGCGAGCACTGTTTTCCGGGGTGGTAGTCAGCCCCAGCATTTT. Protein product: CASTVFRGGSQPQHF. The chain employs TRBV28 and TRBJ1-5; D unclear. Germline V CDR1 and CDR2: MDHEN, SYDVKM. The CDR3 runs 15 residues.

This clonotype was counted many times. The J gene is TRBJ2-2, the V gene TRBV5-4; D not resolved. Trimming stripped 2 bases from V and 1 base from J, with 6 bases between. Germline V gives CDR1 SGHNT, CDR2 YYREEE (reference sequence). This CDR3 comprises 14 residues. The CDR3 sequence: CASSFQGNTGELFF. The CDR3 nucleotides read TGTGCCAGCAGCTTCCAAGGGAACACCGGGGAGCTGTTTTTT.

A remark on this clonotype: This clone may be a read error of a much larger clone one base away. This chain links TRBV9 with TRBJ2-2; unclear D gene. Trimming removed 2 bases at V and 4 bases at J, with 12 bases between. CDR3 length: 15 amino acids. The germline V gene encodes CDR1 SGDLS and CDR2 YYNGEE. The CDR3 reads CASSVWKGGTGELFF. The CDR3 nucleotides read TGTGCCAGCAGCGTCTGGAAGGGTGGCACCGGGGAGCTGTTTTTT.

This clonotype was seen at least ten times. The chain uses TRBV30 and TRBJ2-7, with D unclear. The CDR3 covers 11 residues. The germline gives CDR1 GTSNPN, CDR2 SVGIG (reference sequence). The germline V and J ends were trimmed by 3 bases and 3 bases, with 6 bases remaining between them. The CDR3 DNA is TGTGCCTGGAGCCTAGTCTACGAGCAGTACTTC. Its protein is CAWSLVYEQYF.

At least ten counts were recorded for this clonotype. This sequence joins TRBV5-1 and TRBJ1-1; TRBD1 might be the D (5 bases). Germline lookup yields CDR1 SGHRS and CDR2 YFSETQ. CDR3 length: 15 amino acids. Trimming stripped 0 bases from V and 0 bases from J, with 9 bases between. DNA for the CDR3: TGCGCCAGCAGCTTGGAGTCAGGGATGAACACTGAAGCTTTCTTT. Translated, it gives CASSLESGMNTEAFF.

This clonotype was picked up many times. V and J are TRBV2 and TRBJ2-3, with TRBD1 as a possible D gene (5 bases). Germline V CDR1 and CDR2: SNHLY, FYNNEI. Between the trimmed V and J ends, which lost 6 bases and 1 base, there was a span of 14 bases. The CDR3 sequence is 15 residues long. The CDR3 DNA follows: TGTGCCAGCAGGGCCGGGTGGGGCGGCACAGATACGCAGTATTTT. It codes for CASRAGWGGTDTQYF.

The chain has TRBV30 and TRBJ2-7; 8 bases align to TRBD1. The CDR3 runs 14 residues. J lost 6 bases, V lost 4 bases, and 11 bases had no gene match. Germline assignment: CDR1 GTSNPN and CDR2 SVGIG (reference sequence). The CDR3 here is CAWNRGQGAGEQYF. The CDR3 bases are TGTGCCTGGAACCGGGGGCAGGGGGCGGGCGAGCAGTACTTC.

The table lists this clonotype with many counts. The V call is TRBV7-2, the J call TRBJ2-7; the D gene is possibly TRBD1 (6 bases). CDR1 SGHTA and CDR2 FQGNSA come from the germline V gene. Trimming cost V 8 bases and J 3 bases, with 14 bases left between them. This CDR3 comprises 13 residues. CDR3 bases: TGTGCCAGCGGACCACAGGGTATCTACGAGCAGTACTTC. This encodes CASGPQGIYEQYF.

This clonotype was counted many times. V gene TRBV13 combines with J gene TRBJ1-1; 8 bases are a match to TRBD1. This CDR3 has 15 amino acids. Germline V gives CDR1 PRHDT, CDR2 FYEKMQ (reference sequence). Trimming at V came to 5 bases and at J to 11 bases, leaving 16 bases not matched to a gene. CDR3 nucleotides: TGTGCCAGCAGCCTTCGGATCGGGACAGGATTTGAGGCTTTCTTT. Protein sequence: CASSLRIGTGFEAFF.